The text below deals with one T cell receptor beta chain. Its antigen is currently unknown. Trimming stripped 3 bases from V and 3 bases from J, with 11 bases between. This CDR3 spans 14 amino acids. Germline CDR1 SEHNR, CDR2 FQNEAQ (reference sequence). These data originate in a study of beta chain features in type 1 diabetes. Broader study findings: All four CD4+ subsets of Type 1 diabetes patients contained TCRB CDR3s that were moderately but significantly shorter.

Of the isolated RNA, all was reverse transcribed, and so the sequenced material was expressed TCRB transcripts. This table comes from immunoSEQ multiplex PCR, and its TCRdb copy is limited to in-frame clones, with some not included. The sample holds some 190,000 clones, roughly 8% seen once. The sequencing sample was made of central memory CD4+ T cells from blood. This receptor was identified in a man between 18 and 35 years old with type 1 diabetes. The V call is TRBV7-9, the J call TRBJ1-1; tentatively, D is TRBD1 (5 bases). The CDR3 DNA reads as TGTGCCAGCAGCTTCCTCCGGGGGGACACTGAAGCTTTCTTT. Translation: CASSFLRGDTEAFF.